The clone carrying this T cell receptor beta chain was seen a handful of times. Its antigen is not known. TCRdb reanalysed the reads using MiXCR and keeps one entry per CDR3 protein. The table has about 680,000 distinct CDR3 sequences, roughly a quarter seen once. This record belongs to a study of T cell repertoires in cytomegalovirus infection. At the level of the study: CMV infection plus the matching HLA type was flagged by public TCR beta signatures.

V lost 6 bases, J lost 6 bases, and 7 bases stayed unmatched. The CDR3 is made up of 13 amino acids. CDR1 and CDR2 from the germline V gene are DFQATT and SNEGSKA (reference sequence). Broader study findings: Summed frequency of shared TCR beta families picked out CMV carriers who also had the relevant HLA. Dominating the ex vivo response were HLA-C-restricted CMV-specific TCR beta clonotypes.

The chain links TRBV20-1 to TRBJ2-1; 8 bases line up with TRBD1. The sequenced sample was CD8+ T cells from PBMCs. This sequence originates from a human donor in good health (CMV status not recorded). Some clones in this sample may be carry-over from other donors' samples. The CDR3 protein is CSAHRGAGNEQFF. CDR3 bases: TGCAGTGCCCACAGGGGGGCCGGCAATGAGCAGTTCTTC.